This is a list of T cell receptor beta chains from one sample in a study of shared clonotypes between healthy human individuals. Sequenced by immunoSEQ multiplex PCR; TCRdb stores in-frame clones only, minus some. Among roughly 660,000 clones listed, 90% were seen once. The sequenced sample consisted of memory CD8+ T cells from PBMCs. The source is a man younger than 35 in good health. Some clones in this sample may be carry-over from other donors' samples. The CDR3 runs from the conserved cysteine through the conserved F or W. A D gene is named only where the DNA matches it firmly. The listing skips clone size in some rows; elsewhere it reads once, few, many or a size class.

j_gene: TRBJ2-1; v_gene: TRBV7-9; abundance: NA; d_gene: TRBD2; CDR3nt: TGTGCCAGCAGCTCACCCTCGACTAGCGGATACAATGAGCAGTTCTTC; CDR3aa: CASSSPSTSGYNEQFF
j_gene: TRBJ2-7; v_gene: TRBV6-5; abundance: NA; d_gene: TRBD1; CDR3nt: TGTGCCAGCAGTCACCCCGGGACAGGGGCCTACGAGCAGTACTTC; CDR3aa: CASSHPGTGAYEQYF
j_gene: TRBJ2-1; v_gene: TRBV7-6; abundance: NA; d_gene: NA; CDR3nt: TGTGCCAGCAGCTTTGGGACTCCGTACAATGAGCAGTTCTTC; CDR3aa: CASSFGTPYNEQFF
j_gene: TRBJ2-6; v_gene: TRBV9; abundance: NA; d_gene: NA; CDR3nt: TGTGCCAGCAGCGTTCGGACGGAATACTCTGGGGCCAACGTCCTGACTTTC; CDR3aa: CASSVRTEYSGANVLTF
j_gene: TRBJ2-5; v_gene: TRBV19; abundance: once; d_gene: TRBD1; CDR3nt: TGTGCCAGTAGAGGCCATCGACAGGGGGGGTACCAAGAGACCCAGTACTTC; CDR3aa: CASRGHRQGGYQETQYF
j_gene: TRBJ1-1; v_gene: TRBV7-9; abundance: few; d_gene: NA; CDR3nt: TGTGCCAGCAGCTTAGGAGTCGGAATGAACACTGAAGCTTTCTTT; CDR3aa: CASSLGVGMNTEAFF
j_gene: TRBJ2-7; v_gene: TRBV28; abundance: NA; d_gene: NA; CDR3nt: TGTGCCAGCGGCATAAGCCCAGGCAGTACCTACGAGCAGTACTTC; CDR3aa: CASGISPGSTYEQYF
j_gene: TRBJ1-1; v_gene: TRBV5-6; abundance: once; d_gene: TRBD1; CDR3nt: TGTGCCAGCAGCTTGGGCGACAGGGAGTACACTGAAGCTTTCTTT; CDR3aa: CASSLGDREYTEAFF
j_gene: TRBJ1-1; v_gene: TRBV13; abundance: NA; d_gene: NA; CDR3nt: TGTGCCAGCAGCGCAAGAAGACGGAACACTGAAGCTTTCTTT; CDR3aa: CASSARRRNTEAFF
j_gene: TRBJ2-5; v_gene: TRBV7-8; abundance: NA; d_gene: TRBD1; CDR3nt: TGTGCCAGCAGCTTAGCGTTATACCGGGACAGGGGGCCCGGAGAGACCCAGTACTTC; CDR3aa: CASSLALYRDRGPGETQYF
j_gene: TRBJ2-3; v_gene: TRBV7-3; abundance: NA; d_gene: TRBD1; CDR3nt: TGTGCCAGCAGCTTACGGGACAGTAGCACAGATACGCAGTATTTT; CDR3aa: CASSLRDSSTDTQYF
j_gene: TRBJ1-3; v_gene: TRBV7-9; abundance: NA; d_gene: NA; CDR3nt: TGTGCCACTTCGGACAGCACCTCTGGAAACACCATATATTTT; CDR3aa: CATSDSTSGNTIYF
j_gene: TRBJ1-2; v_gene: TRBV7-9; abundance: NA; d_gene: NA; CDR3nt: TGTGCCAGCAGCCGCACCGGACAGACTAACTATGGCTACACCTTC; CDR3aa: CASSRTGQTNYGYTF
j_gene: TRBJ2-7; v_gene: TRBV27; abundance: NA; d_gene: NA; CDR3nt: TGTGCCAGCAGTTTGTCAGGGTTCGAGCAGTACTTC; CDR3aa: CASSLSGFEQYF
j_gene: TRBJ1-1; v_gene: TRBV30; abundance: few; d_gene: NA; CDR3nt: TGTGCCTGGAGTGTACCCATTCTGAACACTGAAGCTTTCTTT; CDR3aa: CAWSVPILNTEAFF
j_gene: TRBJ2-2; v_gene: TRBV7-9; abundance: NA; d_gene: TRBD1; CDR3nt: TGTGCCAGCAGCATTGGACAGGACACGAACACCGGGGAGCTGTTTTTT; CDR3aa: CASSIGQDTNTGELFF
j_gene: TRBJ2-1; v_gene: TRBV7-9; abundance: few; d_gene: TRBD1; CDR3nt: TGTGCCAGCAGCTTAAGACAGGGGGGTGTCGATGAGCAGTTCTTC; CDR3aa: CASSLRQGGVDEQFF
j_gene: TRBJ1-2; v_gene: TRBV5-6; abundance: NA; d_gene: TRBD1; CDR3nt: TGTGCCAGCACCGAGGAGTCAGGGGGTTACTATGGCTACACCTTC; CDR3aa: CASTEESGGYYGYTF
j_gene: TRBJ1-1; v_gene: TRBV4-3; abundance: NA; d_gene: TRBD1; CDR3nt: TGCGCCAGCAGCCAATCCGGGACAGGGGGCAACACTGAAGCTTTCTTT; CDR3aa: CASSQSGTGGNTEAFF
j_gene: TRBJ2-2; v_gene: TRBV7-9; abundance: NA; d_gene: NA; CDR3nt: TGTGCCAGCAGCTTACCAGGGACAACCGGGGAGCTGTTTTTT; CDR3aa: CASSLPGTTGELFF
j_gene: TRBJ1-1; v_gene: TRBV7-2; abundance: NA; d_gene: NA; CDR3nt: TGTGCCAGCAGCTTAGTCGCCAGGGCCACTGAAGCTTTCTTT; CDR3aa: CASSLVARATEAFF
j_gene: TRBJ2-4; v_gene: TRBV19; abundance: NA; d_gene: TRBD2; CDR3nt: TGTGCCAGTAAGGGGCGGCGGGAGGGTAAAAACATTCAGTACTTC; CDR3aa: CASKGRREGKNIQYF
j_gene: TRBJ2-7; v_gene: TRBV7-2; abundance: NA; d_gene: NA; CDR3nt: TGTGCCAGCAGCTCCAGGACGGACATAGAACCCTACGAGCAGTACTTC; CDR3aa: CASSSRTDIEPYEQYF
j_gene: TRBJ2-7; v_gene: TRBV9; abundance: once; d_gene: NA; CDR3nt: TGTGCCAGCAGCGCCGGGGGGCAGGGGCCCTACGAGCAGTACTTC; CDR3aa: CASSAGGQGPYEQYF
j_gene: TRBJ2-1; v_gene: TRBV4-1; abundance: few; d_gene: NA; CDR3nt: TGCGCCAGCAGCCACTCGACGGGGAGCAATGAGCAGTTCTTC; CDR3aa: CASSHSTGSNEQFF
j_gene: TRBJ2-1; v_gene: TRBV7-2; abundance: NA; d_gene: TRBD2; CDR3nt: TGTGCCAGCAGCTCGGGACTACGGAATGAGCAGTTCTTC; CDR3aa: CASSSGLRNEQFF
j_gene: TRBJ2-7; v_gene: TRBV5-1; abundance: NA; d_gene: TRBD2; CDR3nt: TGCGCCAGCAGCTTACCCATAGCGGGAGTCACCTACGAGCAGTACTTC; CDR3aa: CASSLPIAGVTYEQYF
j_gene: TRBJ2-1; v_gene: TRBV2; abundance: NA; d_gene: TRBD1; CDR3nt: TGTGCCAGCAGTTGGACAGGGGGCACCTACAATGAGCAGTTCTTC; CDR3aa: CASSWTGGTYNEQFF
j_gene: TRBJ1-2; v_gene: TRBV19; abundance: NA; d_gene: TRBD1; CDR3nt: TGTGCCAGTAGGCGGACAGGGGGCGACTATGGCTACACCTTC; CDR3aa: CASRRTGGDYGYTF
j_gene: TRBJ2-1; v_gene: TRBV5-1; abundance: NA; d_gene: TRBD1; CDR3nt: TGCGCCAGCAGCATCACGACAGGGGTTGCCTACAATGAGCAGTTCTTC; CDR3aa: CASSITTGVAYNEQFF
j_gene: TRBJ2-7; v_gene: TRBV28; abundance: few; d_gene: NA; CDR3nt: TGTGCCAGCAGTTTCTTAGGGGCGGGGTACGAGCAGTACTTC; CDR3aa: CASSFLGAGYEQYF
j_gene: TRBJ2-3; v_gene: TRBV28; abundance: NA; d_gene: NA; CDR3nt: TGTGCCAGCAGTCTCGAGCCGGGACCCTCCCCTGATACGCAGTATTTT; CDR3aa: CASSLEPGPSPDTQYF
j_gene: TRBJ2-3; v_gene: TRBV19; abundance: NA; d_gene: TRBD2; CDR3nt: TGTGCCAGTAGTATGGAAGAGCGCGGGAGGGCGGGAGATACGCAGTATTTT; CDR3aa: CASSMEERGRAGDTQYF
j_gene: TRBJ2-1; v_gene: TRBV7-9; abundance: NA; d_gene: TRBD2; CDR3nt: TGTGCCAGCAGCTTAGAATCCCCCCTAGCGGTCTCCTACAATGAGCAGTTCTTC; CDR3aa: CASSLESPLAVSYNEQFF
j_gene: TRBJ2-3; v_gene: TRBV5-1; abundance: NA; d_gene: TRBD2; CDR3nt: TGCGCCAGCAGCACGAGACTAGCGGGCCTCACAGATACGCAGTATTTT; CDR3aa: CASSTRLAGLTDTQYF
j_gene: TRBJ2-7; v_gene: TRBV9; abundance: NA; d_gene: NA; CDR3nt: TGTGCCAGCAGCGTAGGTGGGTCTGAGTACGAGCAGTACTTC; CDR3aa: CASSVGGSEYEQYF
j_gene: TRBJ1-1; v_gene: TRBV13; abundance: NA; d_gene: NA; CDR3nt: TGTGCCAGCAGCCACGGTTGGGACACTGAAGCTTTCTTT; CDR3aa: CASSHGWDTEAFF
j_gene: TRBJ2-7; v_gene: TRBV7-2; abundance: NA; d_gene: NA; CDR3nt: TGTGCCAGCAGCCATGGACTCCTCTCCTACGAGCAGTACTTC; CDR3aa: CASSHGLLSYEQYF
j_gene: TRBJ2-7; v_gene: TRBV7-8; abundance: NA; d_gene: TRBD1; CDR3nt: TGTGCCAGCAGCCAGGACAGGGATATTAGGGAGCAGTACTTC; CDR3aa: CASSQDRDIREQYF
j_gene: TRBJ2-5; v_gene: TRBV28; abundance: NA; d_gene: TRBD2; CDR3nt: TGTGCCAGCAGTTTATGGGCTAGCGGGAGTGGAAGGGAGACCCAGTACTTC; CDR3aa: CASSLWASGSGRETQYF
j_gene: TRBJ2-7; v_gene: TRBV7-3; abundance: NA; d_gene: NA; CDR3nt: TGTGCCAGCAGCTTGAGGCCGAGCTCCTACGAGCAGTACTTC; CDR3aa: CASSLRPSSYEQYF
j_gene: TRBJ2-7; v_gene: TRBV6-5; abundance: NA; d_gene: TRBD1; CDR3nt: TGTGCCAGCAGTTTGGACAGGGGAAGAGACGAGCAGTACTTC; CDR3aa: CASSLDRGRDEQYF
j_gene: TRBJ2-7; v_gene: TRBV7-8; abundance: NA; d_gene: NA; CDR3nt: TGTGCCAGCAGCTTAGAGGGACACTACTACGAGCAGTACTTC; CDR3aa: CASSLEGHYYEQYF
j_gene: TRBJ2-7; v_gene: TRBV18; abundance: NA; d_gene: NA; CDR3nt: TGTGCCAGCTCACCAACTAGACTCCTTAGGTCCGCCTACGAGCAGTACTTC; CDR3aa: CASSPTRLLRSAYEQYF
j_gene: TRBJ2-3; v_gene: TRBV6-4; abundance: NA; d_gene: NA; CDR3nt: TGTGCCAGCAGTGACGCCGGCGGGTCGGCCACAGATACGCAGTATTTT; CDR3aa: CASSDAGGSATDTQYF
j_gene: TRBJ2-5; v_gene: TRBV7-8; abundance: NA; d_gene: TRBD2; CDR3nt: TGTGCCAGCAGCTTAGGAGGTAGCGGGAGGCTCCGGGAGACCCAGTACTTC; CDR3aa: CASSLGGSGRLRETQYF
j_gene: TRBJ1-1; v_gene: TRBV18; abundance: NA; d_gene: TRBD1; CDR3nt: TGTGCCAGCTCACTGGACAGGGGGAACACTGAAGCTTTCTTT; CDR3aa: CASSLDRGNTEAFF
j_gene: TRBJ1-2; v_gene: TRBV5-1; abundance: NA; d_gene: NA; CDR3nt: TGCGCCAGCAGCTTGGACAGGGATGGCTATGGCTACACCTTC; CDR3aa: CASSLDRDGYGYTF
j_gene: TRBJ2-5; v_gene: TRBV10-3; abundance: NA; d_gene: NA; CDR3nt: TGTGCCATCAGTGCATTCCGGGACGCAACCCAAGAGACCCAGTACTTC; CDR3aa: CAISAFRDATQETQYF
j_gene: TRBJ2-3; v_gene: TRBV28; abundance: once; d_gene: NA; CDR3nt: TGTGCCAGCAGTCCGCTTACTAGCACAGATACGCAGTATTTT; CDR3aa: CASSPLTSTDTQYF
j_gene: TRBJ2-2; v_gene: TRBV28; abundance: NA; d_gene: TRBD1; CDR3nt: TGTGCCAGCAGGCCACAGGGGCGCACCGGGGAGCTGTTTTTT; CDR3aa: CASRPQGRTGELFF